The 19 T cell receptor beta chains given below trace back to one sample, sequenced in a study of blood T cell repertoires in COVID-19 (dated by TCRdb to 2019 to 2021). The library was produced with the immunoSEQ multiplex PCR assay. The clones in this table, taken by TCRdb from immuneACCESS, are in-frame only. Not every clone is retained; where verified, under half of the shortfall comes from an unresolved V gene, and the cause of the rest is unknown. The sample includes 110,000 or so clones, with approximately 81% observed a single time. The ten largest account for 3% to 5% of the sample. Sequenced: peripheral blood. The source is a man aged 60 to 75 with acute or convalescent COVID-19.

The gene calls are TRBV21-1 and TRBJ1-1. TRBV21-1 is an annotated pseudogene. CDR3 length: 19 amino acids. CDR3 in amino acids: CASSKKNLGGKRELIEAFF. As DNA, the CDR3 is TGTGCCAGCAGCAAAAAAAACCTGGGGGGGAAGAGGGAGTTGATTGAAGCTTTCTTT.

Notes on this clone: Other nucleotide sequences from this sample produce the same CDR3. The rearrangement joins TRBV28 to TRBJ1-2; D is unresolved. V was shortened by 4 bases and J by 5 bases, with 5 bases between the two germline ends. Germline CDR1 reads MDHEN; CDR2 reads SYDVKM. This CDR3 contains 11 residues. Written as DNA, the CDR3 is TGTGCCAGCAGTTCAAATTATGGCTACACCTTC. Protein: CASSSNYGYTF.

The J gene is TRBJ2-1, the V gene TRBV6-2 or TRBV6-3; 9 bases line up with TRBD1. This CDR3 region has 15 residues. With 6 bases clipped from V and 9 bases from J, the junction kept 12 bases outside the gene matches. The germline V gene has CDR1 MNHEY and CDR2 SVGEGT. The CDR3 DNA reads as TGTGCCAGCAGCTTTCTCAGGACAGGGGTAGCTGAGCAGTTCTTC. Protein product: CASSFLRTGVAEQFF.

Details on this clone: Other DNA sequences from this sample encode an identical CDR3 as well. The CDR3: CASSYGGANYGYTF. The CDR3 coding sequence is TGTGCCAGCAGTTACGGCGGGGCTAACTATGGCTACACCTTC. The chain is built from TRBV6-5 and TRBJ1-2; D is undetermined. Per germline, CDR1 MNHEY and CDR2 SVGAGI. This CDR3 spans 14 amino acids. The ends were cut back, 2 bases at V and 0 bases at J, with 7 bases in the middle.

This chain links TRBV30 with TRBJ1-5; the match to TRBD1 covers 7 bases. The CDR3 covers 14 residues. With 1 base clipped from V and 4 bases from J, the junction kept 4 bases outside the gene matches. Per germline, CDR1 GTSNPN and CDR2 SVGIG (reference sequence). The CDR3 DNA reads TGTGCCTGGAGTGGGACAGGTAGTAATCAGCCCCAGCATTTT. Translation: CAWSGTGSNQPQHF. Complete variable domain (other parts from reference TRBV30 and TRBJ1-5): SQTIHQWPATLVQPVGSPLSLECTVEGTSNPNLYWYRQAAGRGLQLLFYSVGIGQISSEVPQNLSASRPQDRQFILSSKKLLLSDSGFYLCAWSGTGSNQPQHFGDGTRLSIL.

Only one count was recorded for this clone. The chain carries TRBV5-6 and TRBJ2-2; D is possibly TRBD1 (5 bases). V lost 5 bases to trimming and J lost 5 bases, with 10 bases between them. The CDR3 sequence is 13 residues long. Per the germline V gene, CDR1 is SGHDT and CDR2 is YYEEEE. CDR3 in DNA: TGTGCCAGCAGTTGGGGCTCGACCGGGGAGCTGTTTTTT. Amino acid sequence: CASSWGSTGELFF.

The chain uses TRBV3-1 (or the pseudogene TRBV3-2) and TRBJ1-5, with D possibly TRBD1 on 5 matching bases. Per the germline V gene, CDR1 is LGHDT and CDR2 is YNNKEL (reference sequence). Trimming removed 1 base at V and 4 bases at J, with 14 bases between. This CDR3 has 16 amino acids. This CDR3 is CASSQAHRGGNQPQHF. The CDR3 nucleotides are TGTGCCAGCAGCCAAGCCCACCGGGGGGGAAATCAGCCCCAGCATTTT.

The rearrangement uses TRBV5-6 and TRBJ2-2; 8 bases are shared with TRBD1. The germline CDR1 and CDR2 sequences are SGHDT and YYEEEE. The ends lost 0 bases at V and 7 bases at J; junction bases unmatched: 11. The CDR3 extends over 17 amino acids. The CDR3 DNA is TGTGCCAGCAGCTTGGACCCTCATCAGGGGGCGGTCGGGGAGCTGTTTTTT. Residues: CASSLDPHQGAVGELFF.

This clone was observed a single time. The chain joins TRBV28 to TRBJ2-2; D might be TRBD1 (6 bases). Trimming cost V 7 bases and J 0 bases, with 12 bases left between them. Germline assignment: CDR1 MDHEN and CDR2 SYDVKM. The CDR3 totals 15 residues. CDR3 bases: TGTGCCAGCATCCTAGGGGGTACGAACACCGGGGAGCTGTTTTTT. Translation: CASILGGTNTGELFF.

The chain combines TRBV2 with TRBJ1-2, with D possibly being TRBD1 (6 bases). Germline assignment: CDR1 SNHLY and CDR2 FYNNEI. CDR3 length: 15 residues. Trimming shortened V by 3 bases and J by 2 bases, and 13 bases separated the two germline ends. The CDR3 loop reads CASSDLSQGNYGYTF. CDR3 nucleotides: TGTGCCAGCAGTGACCTTTCCCAGGGGAACTATGGCTACACCTTC. Using reference TRBV2 and TRBJ1-2 for the parts outside the CDR3, the full variable domain is EPEVTQTPSHQVTQMGQEVILRCVPISNHLYFYWYRQILGQKVEFLVSFYNNEISEKSEIFDDQFSVERPDGSNFTLKIRSTKLEDSAMYFCASSDLSQGNYGYTFGSGTRLTVV.

V gene TRBV7-3 combines with J gene TRBJ2-1, with TRBD1 matching 9 bases. The CDR3 has 20 amino acids. Unmatched junction bases numbered 21, after V lost 5 bases and J lost 4 bases. Germline CDR1 SGHTA, CDR2 FQGTGA. This chain's CDR3 is CASSPDRTGVPINLYNEQFF. In nucleotides, the CDR3 is TGTGCCAGCAGCCCCGACCGGACAGGGGTCCCCATTAACCTGTACAATGAGCAGTTCTTC.

The chain recombines TRBV27 with TRBJ2-3; TRBD2 aligns across 12 bases. CDR1 and CDR2 (germline): MNHEY, SMNVEV (reference sequence). V lost 6 bases to trimming and J lost 5 bases; unmatched junction nucleotides: 9. The CDR3 runs to 16 residues. The CDR3 bases are TGTGCCAGCAGCCCCCTAGCGGGAGGGCCATTAGATACGCAGTATTTT. It translates to CASSPLAGGPLDTQYF.

This chain joins TRBV28 and TRBJ2-7; D may be TRBD1 (7 bases). Germline V gene sequence: CDR1 MDHEN, CDR2 SYDVKM. V dropped 4 bases and J dropped 1 base, with 14 bases sitting between them. The CDR3 contains 15 residues. The CDR3 sequence: CASSSAGQLSYEQYF. The CDR3 coding sequence is TGTGCCAGCAGTTCCGCGGGACAGCTTTCCTACGAGCAGTACTTC.

This clone showed up just a few times. This chain links TRBV5-6 with TRBJ1-2; the match to TRBD1 covers 7 bases. The CDR3 sequence is 17 residues long. The germline CDR1 and CDR2 sequences are SGHDT and YYEEEE. The V gene end was trimmed by 2 bases and the J gene end by 5 bases; junction bases not matched to a gene: 15. CDR3 coding DNA: TGTGCCAGCAGCTTCCCCCCCCCTACAGGGGAACGATATGGCTACACCTTC. It encodes CASSFPPPTGERYGYTF.

V usage is TRBV11-2 and J usage is TRBJ1-1, with TRBD1 identical over 8 bases. The V segment lost 5 bases and the J segment 1 base; nucleotides outside the gene matches: 6. The CDR3 is made up of 15 amino acids. Germline V gene data show CDR1 as SGHAT and CDR2 as FQNNGV. The CDR3 DNA sequence: TGTGCCAGCAGCCCCGGGACAGGTCAGAACACTGAAGCTTTCTTT. It is translated as CASSPGTGQNTEAFF.

The genes are TRBV5-1 and TRBJ2-1; D remains ambiguous. The ends were cut back, 5 bases at V and 3 bases at J, with 6 bases in the middle. CDR3 size: 12 residues. Germline CDR1 is SGHRS and CDR2 is YFSETQ. Written as DNA, the CDR3 is TGCGCCAGCAGTTTCAGCTACAATGAGCAGTTCTTC. Translating gives CASSFSYNEQFF.

The V gene is TRBV10-2, the J gene TRBJ2-2; D is perhaps TRBD1 (5 bases). The V end lost 4 bases, the J end lost 3 bases, and 6 bases lay between the germline ends. The germline gives CDR1 WSHSY, CDR2 SAAADI. This CDR3 region has 13 residues. This CDR3 is CASSVTDTGELFF. CDR3 nucleotides: TGCGCCAGCAGTGTGACAGACACCGGGGAGCTGTTTTTT.

The chain has TRBV28 and TRBJ1-5, with a possible D match to TRBD1 (6 bases). Germline-derived CDR1 and CDR2 are MDHEN and SYDVKM. This CDR3 comprises 15 residues. Trimming cost V 6 bases and J 5 bases, with 17 bases left between them. The CDR3 here is CASRQTGAWDQPQHF. CDR3 DNA: TGTGCCAGCAGGCAGACAGGAGCTTGGGATCAGCCCCAGCATTTT.

This clone was found a few times. This chain uses TRBV3-1 (or the pseudogene TRBV3-2) with TRBJ2-3; 7 bases are shared with TRBD1. J was trimmed by 6 bases and V by 2 bases; bases with no gene match: 8. CDR3 length: 15 residues. CDR1 and CDR2 from the germline V gene are LGHDT and YNNKEL (reference sequence). CDR3 coding DNA: TGTGCCAGCAGCCAACATAGGGACAGACGGGATACGCAGTATTTT. Translated, it gives CASSQHRDRRDTQYF.